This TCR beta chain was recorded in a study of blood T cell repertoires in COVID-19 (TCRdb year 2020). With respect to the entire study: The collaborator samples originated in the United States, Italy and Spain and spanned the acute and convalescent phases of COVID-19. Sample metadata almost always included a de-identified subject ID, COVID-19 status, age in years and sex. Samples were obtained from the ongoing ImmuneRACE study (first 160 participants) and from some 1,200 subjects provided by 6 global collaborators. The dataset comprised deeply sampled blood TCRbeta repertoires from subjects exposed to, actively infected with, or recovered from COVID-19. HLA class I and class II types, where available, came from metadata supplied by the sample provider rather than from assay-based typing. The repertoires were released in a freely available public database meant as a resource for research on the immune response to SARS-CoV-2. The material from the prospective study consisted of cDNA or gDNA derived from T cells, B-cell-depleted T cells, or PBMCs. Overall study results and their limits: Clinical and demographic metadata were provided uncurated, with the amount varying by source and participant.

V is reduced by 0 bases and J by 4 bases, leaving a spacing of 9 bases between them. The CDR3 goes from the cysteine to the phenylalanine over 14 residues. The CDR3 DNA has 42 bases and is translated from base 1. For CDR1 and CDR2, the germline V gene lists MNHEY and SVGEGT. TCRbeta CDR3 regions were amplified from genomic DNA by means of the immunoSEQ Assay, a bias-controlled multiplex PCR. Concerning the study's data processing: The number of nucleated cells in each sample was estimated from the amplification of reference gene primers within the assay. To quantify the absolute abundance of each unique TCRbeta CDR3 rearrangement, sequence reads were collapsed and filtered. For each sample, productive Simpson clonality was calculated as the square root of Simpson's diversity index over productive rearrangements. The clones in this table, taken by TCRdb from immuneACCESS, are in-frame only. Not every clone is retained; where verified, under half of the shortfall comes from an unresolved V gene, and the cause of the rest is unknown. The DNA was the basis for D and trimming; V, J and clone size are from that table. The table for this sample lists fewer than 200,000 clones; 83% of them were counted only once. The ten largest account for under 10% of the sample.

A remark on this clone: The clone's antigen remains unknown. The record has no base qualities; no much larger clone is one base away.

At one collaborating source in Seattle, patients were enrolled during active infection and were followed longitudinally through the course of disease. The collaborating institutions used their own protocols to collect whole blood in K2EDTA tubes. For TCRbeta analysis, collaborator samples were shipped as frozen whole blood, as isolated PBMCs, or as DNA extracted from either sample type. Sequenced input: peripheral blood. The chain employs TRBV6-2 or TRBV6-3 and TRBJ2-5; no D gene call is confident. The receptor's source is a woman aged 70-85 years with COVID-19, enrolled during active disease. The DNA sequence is TGTGCCAGCAGTTACTCGATTCCTATAGAGACCCAGTACTTC. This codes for CASSYSIPIETQYF.